This T cell receptor beta chain appears in the sequencing data of a study of blood T cell repertoires in COVID-19. Study background: The United States, Italy and Spain were the sources of the acute and convalescent COVID-19 samples.

During active infection, Seattle patients enrolled and were then monitored through disease. The CDR3 has 15 amino acids. In germline, CDR1 is MNHEY, CDR2 SMNVEV (reference sequence). V lost 0 bases to trimming and J lost 5 bases, with 10 bases between them. Source study methods: Cell counts per sample came from amplifying reference gene primers. The protocol was immunoSEQ multiplex PCR, while the TCRdb copy is restricted to in-frame clones and leaves out a portion. V, J and clone size are taken as reported in that table, and D and trimming were inferred from the DNA itself. The data contain 50,000 to 60,000 clones, roughly 89% of them singletons.

Sequencing was done on a sample of peripheral blood. This receptor was identified in a middle-aged man with COVID-19, enrolled during active disease. The J gene is TRBJ1-4, the V gene TRBV27; tentative D call: TRBD1 (6 bases). In DNA, the CDR3 is TGTGCCAGCAGTTTATCGAGGACAGACAATGAAAAACTGTTTTTT. Protein product: CASSLSRTDNEKLFF.